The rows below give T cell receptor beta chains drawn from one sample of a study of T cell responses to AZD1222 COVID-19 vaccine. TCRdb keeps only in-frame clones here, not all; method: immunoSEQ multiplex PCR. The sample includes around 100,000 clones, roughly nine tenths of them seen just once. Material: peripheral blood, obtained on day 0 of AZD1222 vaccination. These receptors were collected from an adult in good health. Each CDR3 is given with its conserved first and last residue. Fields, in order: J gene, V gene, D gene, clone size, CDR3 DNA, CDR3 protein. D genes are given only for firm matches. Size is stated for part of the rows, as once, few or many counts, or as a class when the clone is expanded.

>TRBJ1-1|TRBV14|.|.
TGTGCCAGCAGCCCCTATGTGGGACGTCAAGGGAGCACTGAAGCTTTCTTT
CASSPYVGRQGSTEAFF
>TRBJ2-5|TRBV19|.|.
TGTGCCAGTAGGAACACAGGGACTGAGACCCAGTACTTC
CASRNTGTETQYF
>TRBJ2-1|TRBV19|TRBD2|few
TGTGCCAGCAAGAGAGAGGGCGGGAGCTCCTACAATGAGCAGTTCTTC
CASKREGGSSYNEQFF
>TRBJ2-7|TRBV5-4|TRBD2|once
TGTGCCAGCAGCCGCGGACTAGCGGGAAAGAGCTCCTACGAGCAGTACTTC
CASSRGLAGKSSYEQYF
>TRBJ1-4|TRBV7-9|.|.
TGTGCCAGCAGCCAAAATTCGGGTTGGGAAAAACTGTTTTTT
CASSQNSGWEKLFF
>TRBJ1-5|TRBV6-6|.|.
TGTGCCAGCAGTTACTTTGCAGATCAGCCCCAGCATTTT
CASSYFADQPQHF
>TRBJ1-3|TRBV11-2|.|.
TGTGCCAGCAGCTTAGATCCCCCTAACAGGGAAAGGAGTTCGGGAAACACCATATATTTT
CASSLDPPNRERSSGNTIYF
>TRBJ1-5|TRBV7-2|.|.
TGTGCCAGCAGCTTAGGTCCAGGGGCGAGTTATAGCAATCAGCCCCAGCATTTT
CASSLGPGASYSNQPQHF
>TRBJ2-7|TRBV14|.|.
TGTGCCAGCAGCCAAAGATCTGGGGTTGCGGCCTACGAGCAGTACTTC
CASSQRSGVAAYEQYF
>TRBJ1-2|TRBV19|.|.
TGTGCCAGTAGTTCGCTCACGCGTGGCTACACCTTC
CASSSLTRGYTF
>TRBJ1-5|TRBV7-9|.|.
TGTGCCAGCAGCCTCGGGGACCTTAGCAATCAGCCCCAGCATTTT
CASSLGDLSNQPQHF
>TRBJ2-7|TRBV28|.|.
TGTGCCAGCAGTTTCAGACTCGAGCAGTACTTC
CASSFRLEQYF
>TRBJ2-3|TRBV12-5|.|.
TGTGCTAGTGGTTCGTCGGTCCTGGCACAGAGCACAGATACGCAGTATTTT
CASGSSVLAQSTDTQYF
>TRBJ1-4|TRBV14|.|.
TGTGCCAGCAGCCAACAAAAGGTCGCGTTGGCTAATGAAAAACTGTTTTTT
CASSQQKVALANEKLFF
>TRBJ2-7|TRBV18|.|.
TGTGCCAGCTCCCTCGTAGCGGAAAGCTCCTACGAGCAGTACTTC
CASSLVAESSYEQYF
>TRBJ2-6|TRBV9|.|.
TGTGCCAGCAGCGTCAGGGCTGGGGCCAACGTCCTGACTTTC
CASSVRAGANVLTF
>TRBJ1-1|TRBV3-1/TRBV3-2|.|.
TGTGCCAGCAGCCAAGACCCAGAAATTAAGGGGACTGAAGCTTTCTTT
CASSQDPEIKGTEAFF
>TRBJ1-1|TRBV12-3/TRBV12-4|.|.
TGTGCCAGCAGTTTCGGAAATGAAGCTTTCTTT
CASSFGNEAFF
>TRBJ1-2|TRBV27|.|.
TGTGCCAGCAGTAGCTCGGGGGGATCTAACTATGGCTACACCTTC
CASSSSGGSNYGYTF
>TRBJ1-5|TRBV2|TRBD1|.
TGTGCCAGCAGGCGGGACAGTGACAATCAGCCCCAGCATTTT
CASRRDSDNQPQHF
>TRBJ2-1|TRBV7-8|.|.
TGTGCCAGCAGCTTAGGACCACTGGTCGAGCAGTTCTTC
CASSLGPLVEQFF
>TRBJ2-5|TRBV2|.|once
TGTGCCAGCAGTCACAACAGGGCCGGAGAGACCCAGTACTTC
CASSHNRAGETQYF
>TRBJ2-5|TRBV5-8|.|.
TGTGCCAGCAGCTTAGGGATTTCCCAAGAGACCCAGTACTTC
CASSLGISQETQYF
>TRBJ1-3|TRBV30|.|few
TGTGCCTGGGGAATGGGTTCTGGAAACACCATATATTTT
CAWGMGSGNTIYF
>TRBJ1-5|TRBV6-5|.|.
TGTGCCAGCAGTTACAGGGCAACGGGCAATCAGCCCCAGCATTTT
CASSYRATGNQPQHF
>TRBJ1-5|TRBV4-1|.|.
TGCGCCAGCAGCCAAGTGCAGGGGACCAGATATAGCAATCAGCCCCAGCATTTT
CASSQVQGTRYSNQPQHF
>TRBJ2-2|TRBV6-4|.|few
TGTGCCAGCAGTGCCCGGGAGACCGGGGAGCTGTTTTTT
CASSARETGELFF
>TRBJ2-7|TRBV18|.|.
TGTGCCAGCTCCCCGAAGGACGAGCAGTACTTC
CASSPKDEQYF
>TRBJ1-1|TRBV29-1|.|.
TGCAGGGGAGGGAACACTGAAGCTTTCTTT
CRGGNTEAFF
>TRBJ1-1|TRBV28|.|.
TGTGCCAGCAGGATCCGGAGGACTGAAGCTTTCTTT
CASRIRRTEAFF
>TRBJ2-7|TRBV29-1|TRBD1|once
TGCAGCGTTCGAAGACAGGGGGCTTCCGAGCAGTACTTC
CSVRRQGASEQYF
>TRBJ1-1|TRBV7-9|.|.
TGTGCCAGCAGCTTAAGTGGCAGCCTTTTCATGAACACTGAAGCTTTCTTT
CASSLSGSLFMNTEAFF
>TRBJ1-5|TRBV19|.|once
TGTGCCAGTACGCATGGGTACAATCAGCCCCAGCATTTT
CASTHGYNQPQHF
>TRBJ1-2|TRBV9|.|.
TGTGCCAGCAGCGTAGTTGAGTCCCCCTTAAACTATGGCTACACCTTC
CASSVVESPLNYGYTF
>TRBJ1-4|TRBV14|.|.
TGTGCCAGCAGCCAAGGTCGTCGAGGACAGCTCCCCCGAAATGAAAAACTGTTTTTT
CASSQGRRGQLPRNEKLFF
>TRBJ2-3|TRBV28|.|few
TGTGCCAGTGGGTACGCGGGTCGCACAGATACGCAGTATTTT
CASGYAGRTDTQYF
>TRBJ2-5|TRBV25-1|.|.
TGTGCCAGCAGTTCACAACTAGGGGGGGAGACCCAGTACTTC
CASSSQLGGETQYF
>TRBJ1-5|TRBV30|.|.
TGTGCCTGGAGTGGCCCGGGCAATCAGCCCCAGCATTTT
CAWSGPGNQPQHF
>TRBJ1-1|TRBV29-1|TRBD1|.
TGCAGCGTGAGGGGGGACAGCGAAAGTGCTTTCTTT
CSVRGDSESAFF
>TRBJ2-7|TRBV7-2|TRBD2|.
TGTGCCAGCAGCTTGGGACTAGTGAACGACGAGCAGTACTTC
CASSLGLVNDEQYF
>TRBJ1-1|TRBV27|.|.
TGTGCCAGCAGTTTAGGGGGACTAAACACTGAAGCTTTCTTT
CASSLGGLNTEAFF
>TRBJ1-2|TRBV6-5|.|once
TGTGCCAGCAGTCATAGGACCGCGCCTGATGGCTACACCTTC
CASSHRTAPDGYTF
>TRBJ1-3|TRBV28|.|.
TGTGCCAGCAGTTCGCCGGGGAGCCCCTCTGGAAACACCATATATTTT
CASSSPGSPSGNTIYF
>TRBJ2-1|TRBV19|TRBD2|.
TGTGCCAGTAGTAGGGCCGCTAGCGGCATTGACTCCTACAATGAGCAGTTCTTC
CASSRAASGIDSYNEQFF
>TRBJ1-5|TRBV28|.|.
TGTGCCAGCAGTCGGGACATCCATAGCAATCAGCCCCAGCATTTT
CASSRDIHSNQPQHF
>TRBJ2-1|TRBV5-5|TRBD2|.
TGTGCCAGCAGCCACGAGGGGGGGACTAGCGGAAGATATGAGCAGTTCTTC
CASSHEGGTSGRYEQFF
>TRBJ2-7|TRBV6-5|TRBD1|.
TGTGCCAGCAAAAAGGGGACAGGCAGGGAGCAGTACTTC
CASKKGTGREQYF
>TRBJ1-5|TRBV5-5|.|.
TGTGCCAGCAGCTTGGTTTCGGGGGGTAATCAGCCCCAGCATTTT
CASSLVSGGNQPQHF
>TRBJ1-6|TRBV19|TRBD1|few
TGTGCCAGTAGCGGACAGGGAGGATCACCCCTCCACTTT
CASSGQGGSPLHF
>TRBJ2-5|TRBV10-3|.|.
TGTGCCATCAGGGGTGACAGTTGGGAGACCCAGTACTTC
CAIRGDSWETQYF
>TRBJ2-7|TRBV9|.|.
TGTGCCAGCATGAAGGGGTACGAGCAGTACTTC
CASMKGYEQYF
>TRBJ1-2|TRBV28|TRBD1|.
TGTGCCAGCAGTCTACCGTGGACAGGGACCTATGGCTACACCTTC
CASSLPWTGTYGYTF
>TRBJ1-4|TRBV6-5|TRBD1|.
TGTGCCAGCAGTCGACAGGGAAGGGGTGAAAAACTGTTTTTT
CASSRQGRGEKLFF
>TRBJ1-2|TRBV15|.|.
TGTGCCACCAGCAGAGACCCCAGTTATGGCTACACCTTC
CATSRDPSYGYTF